The clone carrying this T cell receptor (beta chain) was counted only a few times. This record belongs to a study of identical twins. Each cDNA held unique molecular identifiers, and template switching gave it a universal primer site. Each CDR3 protein is one row after TCRdb ran MiXCR on the 5' RACE reads. The sample includes hundreds of thousands of distinct CDR3 sequences, 18% seen only once; the top ten take about an eighth. In germline, CDR1 is SQVTM, CDR2 ANQGSEA. V was trimmed by 5 bases and J by 4 bases, leaving 14 bases between them. This CDR3 is built from 13 residues. This sample was shared with a second study, whose subject was T cells expressing NK-cell markers. From that report: Cells sorted as CD3+CD56+NKG2C+, CD3+CD56+NKG2C- and CD3+CD56-NKG2C+ T cells supplied the TCR beta repertoires.

The sequencing input was PBMCs. The rearrangement joins TRBV29-1 to TRBJ1-2; maybe TRBD1 (5 bases). The receptor was isolated from a woman under 30 in good health. The CDR3 spells CSVSQAGSYGYTF. The CDR3 bases are TGCAGCGTTTCGCAAGCAGGGAGCTATGGCTACACCTTC.